The 21 T cell receptor beta chains given below trace back to one sample, sequenced in a study of blood T cell repertoires in COVID-19. Sequenced by immunoSEQ multiplex PCR; TCRdb stores in-frame clones only, minus some. The sample lists some 41,000 clones, nearly 90% occurring once. Sequences were obtained from peripheral blood. All receptors come from a man between 65 and 80 years old with active COVID-19.

The V call is TRBV11-1, the J call TRBJ2-5; 9 bases line up with TRBD2. With 0 bases clipped from V and 5 bases from J, the junction kept 7 bases outside the gene matches. Germline CDR1 is SGHAT and CDR2 is FQDESV (reference sequence). This CDR3 spans 16 amino acids. The CDR3 loop reads CASSLAVAGAGETQYF. CDR3 DNA: TGTGCCAGCAGCTTAGCCGTAGCGGGGGCAGGGGAGACCCAGTACTTC.

The rearrangement joins TRBV28 to TRBJ2-7; 7 bases are shared with TRBD1. Germline V gene sequence: CDR1 MDHEN, CDR2 SYDVKM. The trim removed 4 bases at V and 1 base at J, leaving 7 bases unmatched. The CDR3 runs to 15 residues. The CDR3 bases are TGTGCCAGCAGTTCGTTTGGGGACAGATCCTACGAGCAGTACTTC. This codes for CASSSFGDRSYEQYF.

This chain connects TRBV11-2 to TRBJ1-3; no definite D call. In germline, CDR1 is SGHAT, CDR2 FQNNGV. The CDR3 consists of 16 residues. Trimming took off 0 bases at V and 0 bases at J, with 9 bases between the two ends. In nucleotides, the CDR3 is TGTGCCAGCAGCTTAGATACTCCTGCCTCTGGAAACACCATATATTTT. Translating it yields CASSLDTPASGNTIYF.

V usage is TRBV5-5 and J usage is TRBJ2-1; TRBD1 might be the D (6 bases). V lost 4 bases to trimming and J lost 6 bases, with 14 bases between them. Per germline, CDR1 SGHKS and CDR2 YYEKEE (reference sequence). The CDR3 consists of 14 residues. CDR3 region: CASSIRQAPNEQFF. The CDR3, as DNA: TGTGCCAGCAGCATCCGACAGGCGCCCAATGAGCAGTTCTTC.

This clone was picked up one time. The gene calls are TRBV3-1 (or the pseudogene TRBV3-2) and TRBJ2-5; no firm D call. There are 17 residues in the CDR3. V dropped 0 bases and J dropped 0 bases, with 14 bases sitting between them. CDR1 is LGHDT, CDR2 YNNKEL, per germline (reference sequence). The CDR3 is CASSQDRSFSYQETQYF. Here the CDR3 DNA reads TGTGCCAGCAGCCAAGATCGGAGTTTTAGCTACCAAGAGACCCAGTACTTC.

The chain uses TRBV24-1 and TRBJ2-3; 9 nucleotides align to TRBD1. The CDR3 runs to 15 residues. In germline, CDR1 is KGHDR, CDR2 SFDVKD. V was clipped by 5 bases and J by 6 bases; unmatched bases: 8. Here the CDR3 DNA reads TGTGCCACCAGTGGGGGGTGGACAGGGGACGATACGCAGTATTTT. Its protein product is CATSGGWTGDDTQYF.

This chain uses TRBV4-1 with TRBJ2-5; D possibly corresponds to TRBD1 (6 bases). The V gene's germline CDR1 is MGHRA and CDR2 YSYEKL. The CDR3 length is 14 residues. Trimming stripped 4 bases from V and 3 bases from J, with 12 bases between. For the CDR3, the DNA is TGCGCCAGCAGCCCTCTACAGGGTAAAGAGACCCAGTACTTC. It specifies CASSPLQGKETQYF.

The rearrangement links TRBV7-3 to TRBJ2-3; 12 nucleotides agree with TRBD2. CDR3 length equals 16 residues. Germline CDR1 reads SGHTA; CDR2 reads FQGTGA. V gave up 4 bases and J gave up 0 bases; unmatched junction bases: 2. The CDR3 loop is CASSSGLAGSTDTQYF. The CDR3 DNA reads as TGTGCCAGCAGCTCCGGACTAGCGGGAAGCACAGATACGCAGTATTTT. The complete variable domain, with remaining parts taken from reference TRBV7-3 and TRBJ2-3, reads GAGVSQTPSNKVTEKGKYVELRCDPISGHTALYWYRQSLGQGPEFLIYFQGTGAADDSGLPNDRFFAVRPEGSVSTLKIQRTERGDSAVYLCASSSGLAGSTDTQYFGPGTRLTVL.

The rearrangement joins TRBV14 to TRBJ2-7; D is possibly TRBD1 (5 bases). The germline gives CDR1 SGHDN, CDR2 FVKESK. Trimming stripped 2 bases from V and 3 bases from J, with 14 bases between. This CDR3 contains 15 residues. The CDR3 nucleotides are TGTGCCAGCAGCCAAATATTTGCAGGGTACTACGAGCAGTACTTC. The encoded protein is CASSQIFAGYYEQYF.

This sequence joins TRBV20-1 and TRBJ2-1, with 8 positions matching TRBD2. The CDR3 totals 18 residues. The germline CDR1 and CDR2 sequences are DFQATT and SNEGSKA (reference sequence). V shed 3 bases and J 6 bases; nucleotides not matched to a gene: 19. CDR3 nucleotide sequence: TGCAGTGCTAGTAGTATAGCTAGCGGGTCTTTTTATTTCAATGAGCAGTTCTTC. It is translated as CSASSIASGSFYFNEQFF.

V usage is TRBV5-5 and J usage is TRBJ2-5, with a tentative D call TRBD2 (5 bases). Trimming stripped 4 bases from V and 5 bases from J, with 15 bases between. The CDR3 contains 14 residues. Germline CDR1 and CDR2: SGHKS and YYEKEE (reference sequence). The CDR3 spells CASSLHGESETQYF. As DNA, the CDR3 is TGTGCCAGCAGCCTTCATGGGGAGTCGGAGACCCAGTACTTC. Full variable domain (remainder filled in from reference TRBV5-5 and TRBJ2-5): DAGVTQSPTHLIKTRGQQVTLRCSPISGHKSVSWYQQVLGQGPQFIFQYYEKEERGRGNFPDRFSARQFPNYSSELNVNALLLGDSALYLCASSLHGESETQYFGPGTRLLVL.

This clone was recorded only once. CDR3 in amino acids: CASSQGLDGAQYF. Written as DNA, the CDR3 is TGTGCCAGCAGTCAGGGACTAGATGGGGCCCAGTACTTC. The rearrangement links TRBV2 to TRBJ2-5, with 8 bases aligning to TRBD2. Germline V gene data show CDR1 as SNHLY and CDR2 as FYNNEI. The CDR3 runs 13 residues. The trim removed 5 bases at V and 9 bases at J, leaving 8 bases unmatched.

The genes are TRBV3-1 (or the pseudogene TRBV3-2) and TRBJ1-1; D is perhaps TRBD1 (5 bases). Germline lookup yields CDR1 LGHDT and CDR2 YNNKEL (reference sequence). The V end lost 4 bases, the J end lost 3 bases, and 15 bases lay between the germline ends. The CDR3 has 15 amino acids. Here the CDR3 DNA reads TGTGCCAGCAGCCGGAAGCAGGGTAGGGACACTGAAGCTTTCTTT. This sequence encodes CASSRKQGRDTEAFF.

CDR3 bases: TGCGCCAGCAGCCAAGATCCAGGGTCCTCACCCCTCCACTTT. It translates to CASSQDPGSSPLHF. The chain is built from TRBV4-3 and TRBJ1-6; perhaps TRBD1 as D (5 bases). This CDR3 is 14 amino acids long. With 0 bases removed from V and 10 bases from J, the gap between germline ends came to 10 bases. Germline V gene lookup returns CDR1 LGHNA and CDR2 YSLEER.

CDR3 sequence reads: CAAPGQVYGYTF. The CDR3 bases are TGTGCCGCACCGGGACAGGTCTATGGCTACACCTTC. The V gene is TRBV19, the J gene TRBJ1-2; 8 nucleotides match TRBD1. The V gene's germline CDR1 is LNHDA and CDR2 SQIVND (reference sequence). V dropped 11 bases and J dropped 4; count of bases not matched to a gene: 6. This CDR3 is 12 amino acids long.

The rearrangement joins TRBV4-2 to TRBJ1-1, with no clear D. Trimming left V 0 bases short and J 1 base short, with 9 bases between. The CDR3 sequence is 15 residues long. CDR1 and CDR2 from the germline V gene are LGHNA and YNFKEQ. The CDR3 sequence is CASSQDLVTNTEAFF. In nucleotides, the CDR3 is TGTGCCAGCAGCCAAGACTTAGTTACGAACACTGAAGCTTTCTTT.

V and J are TRBV12-3 or TRBV12-4 and TRBJ2-7, with 7 bases aligning to TRBD1. After removal of 6 bases from V and 2 bases from J, the junction contained 4 bases not matched to a gene. The CDR3 is 13 residues long. The CDR3 DNA is TGTGCCAGCAGACGAGGGACAGCCTACGAGCAGTACTTC. It yields the protein CASRRGTAYEQYF.

The chain employs TRBV12-3 or TRBV12-4 and TRBJ2-7; the match to TRBD1 covers 7 bases. The CDR3 sequence is 13 residues long. V shed 5 bases and J 5 bases; nucleotides not matched to a gene: 6. DNA for the CDR3: TGTGCCAGCAGTGTGAACAGGGGCCACGAGCAGTACTTC. It encodes CASSVNRGHEQYF.

The gene calls are TRBV15 and TRBJ2-7; TRBD1 aligns across 9 bases. Per the germline V gene, CDR1 is LNHNV and CDR2 is YYDKDF (reference sequence). The CDR3 spans 14 residues. The V gene end was trimmed by 3 bases and the J gene end by 4 bases; junction bases not matched to a gene: 4. CDR3: CATSRDRGTYEQYF. CDR3 sequence (DNA): TGTGCCACCAGCAGGGACAGGGGAACGTACGAGCAGTACTTC.

The chain couples TRBV12-3 or TRBV12-4 to TRBJ2-1, with D maybe TRBD2 (7 bases). The CDR3 totals 12 residues. V shed 8 bases and J shed 9 bases, with 14 bases lying between them. The CDR3 bases are TGTGCCAGCGGAGGGGGGGGCTCTGAGCAGTTCTTC. Encoded protein: CASGGGGSEQFF.

The CDR3 is CASSPRGRTGGSPLHF. The CDR3, as DNA: TGTGCCAGCTCACCAAGGGGAAGGACAGGGGGTTCACCCCTCCACTTT. This chain uses TRBV18 with TRBJ1-6, with 10 bases lining up with TRBD1. With V trimmed by 2 bases and J by 9 bases, 7 bases remained unmatched. This CDR3 region has 16 residues. The germline CDR1 and CDR2 sequences are KGHSH and LQKENI. Using reference TRBV18 and TRBJ1-6 for the parts outside the CDR3, the full variable domain is NAGVMQNPRHLVRRRGQEARLRCSPMKGHSHVYWYRQLPEEGLKFMVYLQKENIIDESGMPKERFSAEFPKEGPSILRIQQVVRGDSAAYFCASSPRGRTGGSPLHFGNGTRLTVT.